Listed below are T cell receptor beta chains from one sample, sequenced in a study of PD-L1 blockade in urothelial cancer. Method: immunoSEQ multiplex PCR; TCRdb's copy keeps in-frame clones and lacks some. Among 85,000 to 90,000 clones listed, around nine tenths were seen once. The sequences come from PBMCs, collected around atezolizumab (anti-PD-L1) treatment. The receptors derive from a man aged 55 to 69 with urothelial cancer. CDR3s include the opening cysteine and the closing phenylalanine or tryptophan. A D gene is named only where the DNA matches it firmly. Size tells how often a clone was seen (once, few, many) or the class of an expanded clone, and some rows leave it out.

j_call: TRBJ1-3
clone_size: .
d_call: .
v_call: TRBV18
cdr3_aa: CASSPNGEGQGRNTIYF
cdr3_nt: TGTGCCAGCTCACCAAACGGGGAGGGTCAAGGCCGAAACACCATATATTTT

j_call: TRBJ2-6
clone_size: .
d_call: .
v_call: TRBV6-5
cdr3_aa: CASSYDSSGANVLTF
cdr3_nt: TGTGCCAGCAGTTACGATAGCTCTGGGGCCAACGTCCTGACTTTC

j_call: TRBJ2-1
clone_size: .
d_call: TRBD2
v_call: TRBV9
cdr3_aa: CASSVGIGGGYNEQFF
cdr3_nt: TGTGCCAGCAGCGTAGGTATTGGCGGGGGATACAATGAGCAGTTCTTC

j_call: TRBJ2-3
clone_size: .
d_call: TRBD2
v_call: TRBV19
cdr3_aa: CASMTSGIDTDTQYF
cdr3_nt: TGTGCCAGTATGACTAGCGGAATTGACACAGATACGCAGTATTTT

j_call: TRBJ2-1
clone_size: .
d_call: .
v_call: TRBV7-2
cdr3_aa: CASSPLHRVGNNEQFF
cdr3_nt: TGTGCCAGCAGCCCCTTACACCGGGTCGGGAACAATGAGCAGTTCTTC

j_call: TRBJ1-2
clone_size: .
d_call: .
v_call: TRBV6-4
cdr3_aa: CASSDSARGYGYTF
cdr3_nt: TGTGCCAGCAGTGACTCGGCACGTGGCTATGGCTACACCTTC

j_call: TRBJ2-1
clone_size: .
d_call: TRBD1
v_call: TRBV10-3
cdr3_aa: CAISASTGMGYNEQFF
cdr3_nt: TGTGCCATCAGTGCGTCGACAGGGATGGGATACAATGAGCAGTTCTTC

j_call: TRBJ2-7
clone_size: few
d_call: TRBD1
v_call: TRBV5-1
cdr3_aa: CASSLGTGRYEQYF
cdr3_nt: TGCGCCAGCAGCTTAGGGACAGGGAGGTACGAGCAGTACTTC

j_call: TRBJ2-3
clone_size: .
d_call: TRBD1
v_call: TRBV15
cdr3_aa: CATSSKTGASLDTQYF
cdr3_nt: TGTGCCACCAGCAGCAAGACAGGGGCCTCCTTGGATACGCAGTATTTT

j_call: TRBJ1-1
clone_size: .
d_call: .
v_call: TRBV5-1
cdr3_aa: CASSLGQTEAFF
cdr3_nt: TGCGCCAGCAGCTTGGGACAGACAGAAGCTTTCTTT